This TCR beta chain was captured by sequencing in a study of cytomegalovirus exposure and HLA in healthy donors. Across the whole study: Counted in an early data release were about 85 million unique TCRs from HLA-typed donors.

Primers for the PCR totalled 60 Vbeta and 13 Jbeta. Data came from immunoSEQ multiplex PCR; TCRdb stores just in-frame clones and leaves some out. The sample has approximately 89,000 clones; more than 75% are singletons. Regarding the study as a whole: As immune exposure information, only CMV serostatus was available. The productive fraction for most TCR beta V segments was about 90% or about 30% in an earlier analysis.

This CDR3 contains 13 residues. The germline gives CDR1 LNHDA, CDR2 SQIVND (reference sequence). The V and J ends lost 9 bases and 10 bases respectively, with 16 bases between them. Concerning this clone itself: What it binds is unknown.

This chain joins TRBV19 and TRBJ1-6, with D tentatively TRBD1 (6 bases). This receptor was taken from a human donor in good health. The source material was PBMCs. In DNA form, the CDR3 reads TGTGCCAGCGTTGCGGGGGCCGACTCACCCCTCCACTTT. It encodes CASVAGADSPLHF.